This passage covers 19 T cell receptor beta chains from one sample sequenced in a study of T cell responses to AZD1222 COVID-19 vaccine. Assay: immunoSEQ multiplex PCR; the TCRdb copy retains only in-frame clones and omits some. The repertoire consists of around 170,000 clones, with roughly 93% occurring once and the leading ten covering roughly 0.99%. This specimen consisted of peripheral blood, obtained on day 0 of AZD1222 vaccination. The receptors here all came from an adult in good health.

V is TRBV9 and J is TRBJ2-3; D tentatively fits TRBD1 or TRBD2 (5 bases each). Germline CDR1 reads SGDLS; CDR2 reads YYNGEE. V lost 4 bases to trimming and J lost 8 bases, with 11 bases between them. This CDR3 contains 12 residues. The CDR3 here is CASSRWDGTQYF. CDR3 coding DNA: TGTGCCAGCAGCCGGTGGGACGGTACGCAGTATTTT.

This chain joins TRBV12-5 and TRBJ2-6; 10 bases are a match to TRBD1. V dropped 9 bases and J dropped 2; count of bases not matched to a gene: 4. The CDR3 has 15 residues. CDR1 is LGHNT and CDR2 is FRNRAP in the germline V gene. The CDR3 nucleotides read TGTGCTAGCGCCGGGACAGGGGCTGGGGCCAACGTCCTGACTTTC. It specifies CASAGTGAGANVLTF.

This clone was picked up one time. The chain links TRBV7-9 to TRBJ2-1, with TRBD1 identical over 7 bases. The CDR3 runs to 15 residues. Germline CDR1 and CDR2: SEHNR and FQNEAQ (reference sequence). Trimming removed 5 bases from V and 2 bases from J; junction bases left unmatched: 6. CDR3 region: CASSPRQGTYNEQFF. CDR3 DNA sequence: TGTGCCAGCAGCCCCCGACAGGGTACCTACAATGAGCAGTTCTTC.

The DNA for the CDR3 is TGTGCCAGTAGTATAGATATAGTCGCTCCGAACACCGGGGAGCTGTTTTTT. Translation gives CASSIDIVAPNTGELFF. The V and J genes are TRBV19 and TRBJ2-2; D is uncertain. Deletions cut 0 bases from V and 0 bases from J, with 11 bases between. Germline V lookup: CDR1 LNHDA, CDR2 SQIVND (reference sequence). The CDR3 extends over 17 amino acids.

V is TRBV9 and J is TRBJ2-3; the D call may be TRBD1 or TRBD2 (5 bases each). The CDR3 is made up of 15 amino acids. V lost 0 bases and J lost 3, with 11 bases in between. Germline loops: CDR1 SGDLS, CDR2 YYNGEE. The DNA for the CDR3 is TGTGCCAGCAGCGTAGGAGGGGTCGTGACAGATACGCAGTATTTT. This sequence encodes CASSVGGVVTDTQYF.

The V gene is TRBV21-1, the J gene TRBJ2-2; the D call TRBD1 from the table was never checked on the DNA. TRBV21-1 is recorded as a pseudogene. The CDR3 is made up of 14 amino acids. CDR3 in amino acids: CARTGGGRNGELFF. DNA of the CDR3: TGTGCCAGAACAGGGGGTGGACGGAACGGGGAGCTGTTTTTT.

This chain uses TRBV2 with TRBJ2-7, with 9 positions matching TRBD2. The CDR3 is made up of 15 amino acids. V lost 6 bases, J lost 0 bases, and 6 bases stayed unmatched. Germline values: CDR1 SNHLY, CDR2 FYNNEI. The CDR3 bases are TGTGCCAGCAGCGAGGGACTAGCCTCCTCCTACGAGCAGTACTTC. It is translated as CASSEGLASSYEQYF.

The chain is built from TRBV29-1 and TRBJ2-7, with D maybe TRBD1 (6 bases). The CDR3 consists of 13 residues. Germline CDR1 is SQVTM and CDR2 is ANQGSEA. V shed 5 bases and J shed 6 bases, with 17 bases lying between them. In DNA form, the CDR3 reads TGCAGCGTTAACCGGGACATCGGAGTCGAGCAGTACTTC. As protein: CSVNRDIGVEQYF.

The V gene is TRBV4-1, the J gene TRBJ1-5; a weak D match, TRBD1 (5 bases). Trimming took off 0 bases at V and 3 bases at J, with 9 bases between the two ends. The length of the CDR3 is 15 residues. CDR1 is MGHRA and CDR2 is YSYEKL in the germline V gene. DNA of the CDR3: TGCGCCAGCAGCCAAGACTTGACAGCCAATCAGCCCCAGCATTTT. Residues: CASSQDLTANQPQHF.

The chain combines TRBV7-9 with TRBJ1-1; D might be TRBD1 (6 bases). The V end lost 6 bases, the J end lost 3 bases, and 11 bases lay between the germline ends. The length of the CDR3 is 13 residues. Germline V CDR1 and CDR2: SEHNR, FQNEAQ (reference sequence). DNA of the CDR3: TGTGCCAGCAGGGGTGACAGGTACACTGAAGCTTTCTTT. Its translation is CASRGDRYTEAFF.

The chain recombines TRBV6-4 with TRBJ2-3; D might be TRBD1 or TRBD2, each matching 5 bases. Trimming removed 5 bases from V and 0 bases from J, with 12 bases in between. Looked up from germline, CDR1 is MRHNA and CDR2 is SNTAGT. The CDR3 consists of 15 residues. CDR3 in amino acids: CASSPGTDSTDTQYF. The CDR3 nucleotides are TGTGCCAGCAGTCCCGGGACCGATAGCACAGATACGCAGTATTTT.

This chain connects TRBV29-1 to TRBJ1-1; D call uncertain. Germline assignment: CDR1 SQVTM and CDR2 ANQGSEA. This CDR3 has 13 amino acids. V was pared by 7 bases and J by 0 bases, with 12 bases between. The chain's CDR3 is CSGLEGLNTEAFF. Written as DNA, the CDR3 is TGCAGCGGTTTAGAGGGCCTGAACACTGAAGCTTTCTTT.

The sample holds one count of this clone. The rearrangement uses TRBV7-9 and TRBJ2-7; possibly TRBD1 for D (5 bases). Germline V CDR1 and CDR2: SEHNR, FQNEAQ (reference sequence). The germline V and J ends were trimmed by 2 bases and 2 bases, with 7 bases remaining between them. The CDR3 is 13 amino acids. The CDR3 loop reads CASSLRTTYEQYF. The CDR3 region has the DNA TGTGCCAGCAGCTTACGGACAACCTACGAGCAGTACTTC.

The genes are TRBV4-3 and TRBJ2-7; TRBD2 matches at 9 bases. The CDR3 extends over 15 amino acids. V lost 1 base and J lost 6; bases outside the gene matches: 7. Germline values: CDR1 LGHNA, CDR2 YSLEER. CDR3 sequence: CASSQVASGEREQYF. In nucleotides, the CDR3 is TGCGCCAGCAGCCAAGTTGCTAGCGGGGAGCGCGAGCAGTACTTC.

The table lists this clone with a count of one. The V gene is TRBV9, the J gene TRBJ2-7; D possibly corresponds to TRBD1 (6 bases). Trimming cost V 4 bases and J 2 bases, with 16 bases left between them. The CDR3 has 15 amino acids. Germline CDR1 is SGDLS and CDR2 is YYNGEE. CDR3 sequence: CASSLLDSLTYEQYF. CDR3 nucleotides: TGTGCCAGCAGCTTGCTGGACAGCCTGACCTACGAGCAGTACTTC.

The chain couples TRBV6-2 or TRBV6-3 to TRBJ2-7; D not resolved. The CDR3 runs to 10 residues. V was trimmed by 5 bases and J by 3 bases, leaving 2 bases between them. Germline CDR1 MNHEY, CDR2 SVGEGT. CDR3 region: CASSDYEQYF. CDR3 DNA: TGTGCCAGCAGTGACTACGAGCAGTACTTC.

This clone turned up a few times. J is TRBJ2-7 and V is TRBV15; D tentatively reads TRBD1 or TRBD2 (5 bases each). The CDR3 has 14 amino acids. V was cut by 3 bases and J by 3 bases, with 12 bases left in between. Germline V gene lookup returns CDR1 LNHNV and CDR2 YYDKDF (reference sequence). This CDR3 is CATSSFGGFYEQYF. CDR3 DNA sequence: TGTGCCACCAGCAGCTTTGGGGGATTCTACGAGCAGTACTTC.

This clone appeared once. The gene calls are TRBV11-2 and TRBJ2-7; TRBD1 agrees at 12 bases. The CDR3 runs to 15 residues. CDR1 and CDR2 from the germline V gene are SGHAT and FQNNGV. Trimming cost V 7 bases and J 5 bases; bases outside gene matches: 9. The CDR3: CASTVLGQGAHEQYF. In DNA, the CDR3 is TGTGCCAGCACCGTCTTGGGACAGGGGGCCCACGAGCAGTACTTC.

V is TRBV11-2 and J is TRBJ1-2, with a possible D match to TRBD1 (6 bases). CDR3 size: 17 residues. Per germline, CDR1 SGHAT and CDR2 FQNNGV. V was trimmed by 0 bases and J by 4 bases, leaving 18 bases between them. The CDR3 coding sequence is TGTGCCAGCAGCTTAGATCTCGGAGGGGGAGGTTTCTATGGCTACACCTTC. Translation: CASSLDLGGGGFYGYTF.